These 13 T cell receptor beta chains came from one sample sequenced in a study of T cell responses to AZD1222 COVID-19 vaccine. Libraries were prepared by immunoSEQ multiplex PCR; TCRdb keeps only in-frame clonotypes and omits some of them. Of tens of thousands of clones in the sample, about nine tenths were seen once. The starting material was peripheral blood, obtained on day 0 of AZD1222 vaccination. The receptors derive from an adult in good health.

This chain connects TRBV5-1 to TRBJ1-1; 7 nucleotides match TRBD1. The ends lost 4 bases at V and 0 bases at J; junction bases unmatched: 6. From germline, CDR1 is SGHRS and CDR2 YFSETQ. This CDR3 has 15 amino acids. The CDR3 reads CASSPGTALNTEAFF. In DNA form, the CDR3 reads TGCGCCAGCAGCCCCGGGACAGCCTTGAACACTGAAGCTTTCTTT.

The J gene is TRBJ2-3, the V gene TRBV4-2; D is uncertain. Germline lookup yields CDR1 LGHNA and CDR2 YNFKEQ. The CDR3 has 15 amino acids. V dropped 0 bases and J dropped 2 bases, with 9 bases sitting between them. In DNA form, the CDR3 reads TGTGCCAGCAGCCAAGATAGGAGAATCACAGATACGCAGTATTTT. Translated: CASSQDRRITDTQYF.

This chain joins TRBV7-2 and TRBJ1-2, with a tentative D call TRBD1 (6 bases). The germline V gene encodes CDR1 SGHTA and CDR2 FQGNSA. Trimming removed 2 bases at V and 10 bases at J, with 23 bases between. The CDR3 covers 16 residues. The CDR3 coding sequence is TGTGCCAGCAGCTTACGGGCTATTACAGGGCCCGGGGACTACACCTTC. Translating it yields CASSLRAITGPGDYTF.

V gene TRBV7-2 combines with J gene TRBJ1-6; no definite D call. Trimming pared 1 base from V and 10 bases from J, leaving 14 bases between. Germline V gives CDR1 SGHTA, CDR2 FQGNSA. The CDR3 covers 15 residues. CDR3 in DNA: TGTGCCAGCAGCTTAGGCGGATACAGAGCCTCACCCCTCCACTTT. Translated, it gives CASSLGGYRASPLHF.

The chain recombines TRBV7-6 with TRBJ2-2; 8 bases are a match to TRBD1. CDR1 is SGHVS and CDR2 is FNYEAQ in the germline V gene. The CDR3 covers 15 residues. The trim removed 1 base at V and 5 bases at J, leaving 3 bases unmatched. This CDR3 is CASSLGQGRTGELFF. The CDR3, as DNA: TGTGCCAGCAGCTTAGGACAGGGGCGGACCGGGGAGCTGTTTTTT.

The chain carries TRBV28 and TRBJ1-1, with a tentative D call TRBD1 (6 bases). Trimming took 7 bases from V and 4 from J, leaving 19 bases between them. Germline V gene lookup returns CDR1 MDHEN and CDR2 SYDVKM. The CDR3 has 15 residues. CDR3 DNA sequence: TGTGCCAGCATAAGTGGGGCAAACAGGGTCACTGAAGCTTTCTTT. Translating it yields CASISGANRVTEAFF.

The chain combines TRBV7-9 with TRBJ1-6; D remains ambiguous. With 8 bases removed from V and 7 bases from J, the gap between germline ends came to 9 bases. The germline gives CDR1 SEHNR, CDR2 FQNEAQ (reference sequence). CDR3 length: 12 residues. CDR3 bases: TGTGCCAGCGGGCTCGAGAATTCACCCCTCCACTTT. It specifies CASGLENSPLHF. Complete variable domain (other parts from reference TRBV7-9 and TRBJ1-6): DTGVSQNPRHKITKRGQNVTFRCDPISEHNRLYWYRQTLGQGPEFLTYFQNEAQLEKSRLLSDRFSAERPKGSFSTLEIQRTEQGDSAMYLCASGLENSPLHFGNGTRLTVT.

The CDR3 loop reads CASSSVPRTRKTGELFF. The DNA of the CDR3 is TGTGCCAGCAGCTCGGTTCCTCGGACTAGAAAAACCGGGGAGCTGTTTTTT. The chain employs TRBV21-1 and TRBJ2-2; the listed D gene, TRBD2, was not tested against the DNA. TRBV21-1 is termed a pseudogene. CDR3 size: 17 residues.

This chain connects TRBV5-4 to TRBJ2-7, with 10 bases fitting TRBD2. This CDR3 comprises 15 residues. V gave up 0 bases and J gave up 4 bases; unmatched junction bases: 4. The germline gives CDR1 SGHNT, CDR2 YYREEE (reference sequence). The CDR3 protein is CASSLGTSGTYEQYF. In DNA, the CDR3 is TGTGCCAGCAGCTTGGGGACTAGCGGAACTTACGAGCAGTACTTC.

The chain has TRBV27 and TRBJ1-2; TRBD1 agrees at 8 bases. CDR3 size: 18 residues. V lost 4 bases and J lost 1; bases outside the gene matches: 14. Looked up from germline, CDR1 is MNHEY and CDR2 is SMNVEV (reference sequence). CDR3 protein: CASSSPTRQGRNNYGYTF. CDR3 DNA: TGTGCCAGCAGTTCACCCACTAGACAGGGGCGTAATAACTATGGCTACACCTTC.

The chain has TRBV2 and TRBJ1-2, with 10 bases aligning to TRBD1. Germline lookup yields CDR1 SNHLY and CDR2 FYNNEI. The trim removed 8 bases at V and 5 bases at J, leaving 8 bases unmatched. CDR3 length equals 14 residues. Written as DNA, the CDR3 is TGTGCCAGCGCCCGGGACAGGGGTCTTTATGGCTACACCTTC. It codes for CASARDRGLYGYTF.

The genes are TRBV20-1 and TRBJ1-4; D ambiguous. The CDR3 covers 11 residues. Germline CDR1 and CDR2: DFQATT and SNEGSKA (reference sequence). The V end lost 7 bases, the J end lost 5 bases, and 8 bases lay between the germline ends. CDR3 sequence: CSVIQNEKLFF. The CDR3 nucleotides are TGCAGTGTGATCCAAAATGAAAAACTGTTTTTT.

This clone was counted a few times. The chain links TRBV7-9 to TRBJ1-1, with 7 bases aligning to TRBD1. J gave up 1 base and V 5 bases, and 1 base lay outside the gene matches. This CDR3 is 13 amino acids long. In germline, CDR1 is SEHNR, CDR2 FQNEAQ (reference sequence). CDR3 amino acids: CASSPGGNTEAFF. As DNA, the CDR3 is TGTGCCAGCAGCCCAGGGGGGAACACTGAAGCTTTCTTT.